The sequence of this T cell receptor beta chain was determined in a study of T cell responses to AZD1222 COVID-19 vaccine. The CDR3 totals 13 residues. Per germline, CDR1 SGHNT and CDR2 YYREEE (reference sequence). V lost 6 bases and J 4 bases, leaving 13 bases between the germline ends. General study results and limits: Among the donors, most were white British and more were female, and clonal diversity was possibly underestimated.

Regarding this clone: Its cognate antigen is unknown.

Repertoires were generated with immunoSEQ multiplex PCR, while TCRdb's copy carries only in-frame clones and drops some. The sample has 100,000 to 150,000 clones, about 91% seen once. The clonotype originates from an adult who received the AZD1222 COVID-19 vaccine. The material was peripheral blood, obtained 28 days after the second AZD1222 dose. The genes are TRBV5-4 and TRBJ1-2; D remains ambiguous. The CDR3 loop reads CASTPQGSYGYTF. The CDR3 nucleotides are TGTGCCAGCACCCCACAAGGCTCCTATGGCTACACCTTC. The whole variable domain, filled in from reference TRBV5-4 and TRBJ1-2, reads ETGVTQSPTHLIKTRGQQVTLRCSSQSGHNTVSWYQQALGQGPQFIFQYYREEENGRGNFPPRFSGLQFPNYSSELNVNALELDDSALYLCASTPQGSYGYTFGSGTRLTVV.